This TCR beta chain emerged from a study of blood T cell repertoires in COVID-19. The wider study: COVID-19 samples, acute and convalescent, were from the United States, Italy and Spain. Sample material is recorded as cDNA or gDNA derived from T cells, B-cell-depleted T cells, or PBMCs.

Per the original methods: Nucleated cell number was recorded as an estimate derived from reference gene primer amplification. Data came from immunoSEQ multiplex PCR; TCRdb stores just in-frame clones and leaves some out. V, J and clone size are taken as reported in that table, and D and trimming were inferred from the DNA itself. Of 270,000 or so clones listed, 81% are singletons. The CDR3 contains 14 residues. With 3 bases clipped from V and 2 bases from J, the junction kept 2 bases outside the gene matches. Germline V gives CDR1 MNHEY, CDR2 SVGAGI. Sequencing input: peripheral blood. The rearrangement uses TRBV6-5 and TRBJ1-2; 8 bases are shared with TRBD1. This clonotype was sampled from a woman aged 60-70 years with active or convalescent COVID-19. The CDR3 region is CASSYDRGNYGYTF. CDR3 nucleotide sequence: TGTGCCAGCAGTTATGACAGGGGAAACTATGGCTACACCTTC.